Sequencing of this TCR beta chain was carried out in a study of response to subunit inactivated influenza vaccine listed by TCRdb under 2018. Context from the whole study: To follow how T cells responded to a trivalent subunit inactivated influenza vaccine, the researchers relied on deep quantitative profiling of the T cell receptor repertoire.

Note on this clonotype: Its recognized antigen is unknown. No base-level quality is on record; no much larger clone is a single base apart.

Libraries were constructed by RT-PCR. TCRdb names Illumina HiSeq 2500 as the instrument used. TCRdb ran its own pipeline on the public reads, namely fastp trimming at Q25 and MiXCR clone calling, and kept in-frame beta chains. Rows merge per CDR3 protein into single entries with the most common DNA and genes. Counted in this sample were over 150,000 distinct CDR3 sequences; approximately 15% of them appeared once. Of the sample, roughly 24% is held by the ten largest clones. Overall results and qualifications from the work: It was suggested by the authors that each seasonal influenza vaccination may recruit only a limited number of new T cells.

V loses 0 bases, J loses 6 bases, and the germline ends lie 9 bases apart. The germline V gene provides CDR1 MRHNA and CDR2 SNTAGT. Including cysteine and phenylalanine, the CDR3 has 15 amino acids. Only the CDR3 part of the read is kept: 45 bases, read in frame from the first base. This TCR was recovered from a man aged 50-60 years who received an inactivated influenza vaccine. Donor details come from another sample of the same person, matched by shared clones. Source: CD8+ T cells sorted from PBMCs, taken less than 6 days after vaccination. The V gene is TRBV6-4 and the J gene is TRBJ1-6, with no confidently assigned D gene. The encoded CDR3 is CASSDSIRPNSPLHF. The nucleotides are TGTGCCAGCAGTGACTCGATTCGTCCTAATTCACCCCTCCACTTT.